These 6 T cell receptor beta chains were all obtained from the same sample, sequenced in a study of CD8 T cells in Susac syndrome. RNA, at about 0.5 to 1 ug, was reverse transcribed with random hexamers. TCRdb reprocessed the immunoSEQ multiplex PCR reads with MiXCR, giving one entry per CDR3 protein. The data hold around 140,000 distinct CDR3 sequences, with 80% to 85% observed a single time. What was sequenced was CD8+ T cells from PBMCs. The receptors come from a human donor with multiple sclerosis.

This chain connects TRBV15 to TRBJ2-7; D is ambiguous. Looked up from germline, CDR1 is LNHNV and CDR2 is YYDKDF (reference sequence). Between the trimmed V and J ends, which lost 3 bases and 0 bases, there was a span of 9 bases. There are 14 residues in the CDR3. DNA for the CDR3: TGTGCCACCAGCAGGACCGAGAGCTCCTACGAGCAGTACTTC. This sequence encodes CATSRTESSYEQYF.

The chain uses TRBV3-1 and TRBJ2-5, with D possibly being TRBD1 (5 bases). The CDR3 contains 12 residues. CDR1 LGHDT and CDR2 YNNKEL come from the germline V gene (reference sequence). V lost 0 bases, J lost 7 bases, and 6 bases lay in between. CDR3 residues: CASSQDRGTQYF. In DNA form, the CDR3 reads TGTGCCAGCAGCCAAGATAGGGGGACCCAGTACTTC.

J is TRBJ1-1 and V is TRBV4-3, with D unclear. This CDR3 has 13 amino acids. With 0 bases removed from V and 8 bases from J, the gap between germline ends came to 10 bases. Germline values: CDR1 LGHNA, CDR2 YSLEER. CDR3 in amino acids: CASSQDLETEAFF. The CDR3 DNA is TGCGCCAGCAGCCAAGATTTGGAGACAGAAGCTTTCTTT.

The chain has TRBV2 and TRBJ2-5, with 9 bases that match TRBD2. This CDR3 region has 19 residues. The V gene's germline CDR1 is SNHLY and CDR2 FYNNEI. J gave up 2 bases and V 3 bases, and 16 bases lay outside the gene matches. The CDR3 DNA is TGTGCCAGCAGTGATCAGTTTGGACATGGACTAGCGAGACAAGAGACCCAGTACTTC. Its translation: CASSDQFGHGLARQETQYF.

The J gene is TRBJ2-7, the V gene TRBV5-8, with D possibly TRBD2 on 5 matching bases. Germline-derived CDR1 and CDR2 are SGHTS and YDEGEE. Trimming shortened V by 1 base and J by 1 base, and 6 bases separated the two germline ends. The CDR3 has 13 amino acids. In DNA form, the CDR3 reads TGTGCCAGCAGCTTGAGGGAGTCCTACGAGCAGTACGTC. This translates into CASSLRESYEQYV.

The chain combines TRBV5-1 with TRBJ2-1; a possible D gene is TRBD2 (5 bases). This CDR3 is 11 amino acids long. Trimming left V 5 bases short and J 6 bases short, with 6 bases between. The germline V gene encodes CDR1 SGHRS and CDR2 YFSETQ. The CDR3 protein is CASRSGNEQFF. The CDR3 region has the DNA TGCGCCAGCAGGAGCGGCAATGAGCAGTTCTTC.